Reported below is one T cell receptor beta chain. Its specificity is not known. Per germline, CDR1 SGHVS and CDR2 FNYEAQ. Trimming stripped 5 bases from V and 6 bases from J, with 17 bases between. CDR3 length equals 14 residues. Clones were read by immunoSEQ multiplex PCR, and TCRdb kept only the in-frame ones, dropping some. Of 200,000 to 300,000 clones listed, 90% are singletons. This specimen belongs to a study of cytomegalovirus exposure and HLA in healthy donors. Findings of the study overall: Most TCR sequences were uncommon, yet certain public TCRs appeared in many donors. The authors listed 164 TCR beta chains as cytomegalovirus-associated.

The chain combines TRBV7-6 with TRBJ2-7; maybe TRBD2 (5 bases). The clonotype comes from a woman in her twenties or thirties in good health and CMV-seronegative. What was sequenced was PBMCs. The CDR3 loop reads CASSPLPEGGEQYF. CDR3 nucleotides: TGTGCCAGCAGCCCCCTCCCGGAAGGAGGCGAGCAGTACTTC.